One and the same sample provided the 20 T cell receptor beta chains below, sequenced in a study of cytomegalovirus exposure and HLA in healthy donors. The study ran its PCR with 60 Vbeta and 13 Jbeta primers. Sequencing was performed with immunoSEQ multiplex PCR; in TCRdb, only in-frame clones are kept and a portion is missing. Of about 110,000 clones in the sample, about four fifths were seen once. Sequencing was done on a sample of PBMCs. The receptors were gathered from a woman under 30 in good health and CMV-seropositive.

The V gene is TRBV27, the J gene TRBJ1-1; D is uncertain. Germline V lookup: CDR1 MNHEY, CDR2 SMNVEV (reference sequence). The V gene lost 3 bases and the J gene lost 6 bases, with 11 bases spanning the gap. The CDR3 length is 13 residues. The CDR3 spells CASSLVPGPEAFF. The DNA for the CDR3 is TGTGCCAGCAGTTTGGTCCCAGGCCCTGAAGCTTTCTTT.

The chain is built from TRBV13 and TRBJ1-2, with D perhaps matching TRBD1 (5 bases). Per germline, CDR1 PRHDT and CDR2 FYEKMQ (reference sequence). The ends were cut back, 1 base at V and 4 bases at J, with 16 bases in the middle. The CDR3 has 16 amino acids. CDR3 bases: TGTGCCAGCAGCTTAGTTGAAGGGGCCGAAACCTATGGCTACACCTTC. Its protein is CASSLVEGAETYGYTF.

The V call is TRBV18, the J call TRBJ2-7, with a weak D call TRBD2 (5 bases). Germline CDR1 KGHSH, CDR2 LQKENI. V lost 4 bases, J lost 5 bases, and 12 bases lay in between. The CDR3 length is 13 residues. In DNA, the CDR3 is TGTGCCAGCTCACTTTCCCCAGCGGACGAGCAGTACTTC. Protein: CASSLSPADEQYF.

The V and J genes are TRBV28 and TRBJ2-2; tentatively, D is TRBD2 (5 bases). Germline values: CDR1 MDHEN, CDR2 SYDVKM. The V and J ends lost 4 bases and 5 bases respectively, with 8 bases between them. This CDR3 is 13 amino acids long. CDR3 in amino acids: CASSWTLTGELFF. CDR3 DNA sequence: TGTGCCAGCAGTTGGACTCTAACCGGGGAGCTGTTTTTT.

In this sample, this clone turned up a few times. The chain uses TRBV7-9 and TRBJ1-5; no definite D call. Trimming pared 5 bases from V and 9 bases from J, leaving 14 bases between. CDR3 size: 13 residues. Germline CDR1 SEHNR, CDR2 FQNEAQ (reference sequence). The CDR3 is CASSLEGLGPQHF. The CDR3 DNA sequence: TGTGCCAGCAGCCTCGAGGGATTGGGGCCCCAGCATTTT. The entire variable domain, with the rest obtained from reference TRBV7-9 and TRBJ1-5, is as follows: DTGVSQNPRHKITKRGQNVTFRCDPISEHNRLYWYRQTLGQGPEFLTYFQNEAQLEKSRLLSDRFSAERPKGSFSTLEIQRTEQGDSAMYLCASSLEGLGPQHFGDGTRLSIL.

The rearrangement uses TRBV4-1 and TRBJ2-2; TRBD2 aligns across 9 bases. Germline V gives CDR1 MGHRA, CDR2 YSYEKL. V lost 1 base and J lost 9; bases outside the gene matches: 9. The CDR3 has 16 residues. Here the CDR3 DNA reads TGCGCCAGCAGCCAAGGGGGGCGGGAGGGCCTTCGGGAGCTGTTTTTT. Translation: CASSQGGREGLRELFF.

The chain recombines TRBV5-1 with TRBJ2-3; the D gene is possibly TRBD1 (6 bases). From germline, CDR1 is SGHRS and CDR2 YFSETQ. The CDR3 covers 15 residues. V was cut by 0 bases and J by 4 bases, with 12 bases left in between. CDR3 loop: CASSLGAGVADTQYF. The CDR3 DNA follows: TGCGCCAGCAGCTTGGGGGCAGGGGTAGCAGATACGCAGTATTTT.

The rearrangement uses TRBV5-4 and TRBJ2-1, with 10 bases lining up with TRBD1. With V trimmed by 4 bases and J by 6 bases, 7 bases remained unmatched. Per germline, CDR1 SGHNT and CDR2 YYREEE (reference sequence). This CDR3 contains 15 residues. CDR3 amino acids: CASSPGTGDINEQFF. The CDR3 bases are TGTGCCAGCAGCCCCGGGACAGGGGACATCAATGAGCAGTTCTTC.

The chain has TRBV9 and TRBJ1-2; tentative D call: TRBD1 (5 bases). V shed 3 bases and J shed 3 bases, with 21 bases lying between them. The CDR3 sequence is 17 residues long. CDR1 and CDR2 from the germline V gene are SGDLS and YYNGEE. The CDR3 nucleotides are TGTGCCAGCAGCGCACCGGGGGAGGGAGGGCAACACTATGGCTACACCTTC. As protein: CASSAPGEGGQHYGYTF.

J is TRBJ2-1 and V is TRBV9; TRBD1 matches 8 bases. J lost 9 bases, V lost 3 bases, and 8 bases had no gene match. Per germline, CDR1 SGDLS and CDR2 YYNGEE. This CDR3 is built from 14 residues. CDR3 in amino acids: CASSADPGGPEQFF. CDR3 coding DNA: TGTGCCAGCAGCGCCGATCCAGGGGGCCCTGAGCAGTTCTTC.

This chain uses TRBV27 with TRBJ1-1, with D possibly being TRBD1 (5 bases). Germline values: CDR1 MNHEY, CDR2 SMNVEV (reference sequence). CDR3 length equals 12 residues. Trimming shortened V by 3 bases and J by 6 bases, and 8 bases separated the two germline ends. CDR3 loop: CASSFPGAEAFF. The DNA for the CDR3 is TGTGCCAGCAGTTTCCCGGGGGCTGAAGCTTTCTTT.

With respect to this clone: The junction does not match germline at one end; this may be a read error. The rearrangement links TRBV6-1 to TRBJ2-7; 7 bases agree with TRBD2. Per the germline V gene, CDR1 is MNHNS and CDR2 is SASEGT. This CDR3 is built from 11 residues. The CDR3 DNA reads as TGTGCCAGCAGGCAAGCGGGACCCCCCGGCTTC. Protein: CASRQAGPPGF.

The V call is TRBV27, the J call TRBJ2-2, with D maybe TRBD2 (6 bases). The germline V gene encodes CDR1 MNHEY and CDR2 SMNVEV (reference sequence). The CDR3 length is 12 residues. Between the trimmed V and J ends, which lost 6 bases and 6 bases, there was a span of 8 bases. The CDR3, as DNA: TGTGCCAGCAGAACGGGGGCCGGGGAGCTGTTTTTT. Encoded protein: CASRTGAGELFF.

The genes are TRBV4-1 and TRBJ2-3; D is perhaps TRBD2 (6 bases). This CDR3 spans 13 amino acids. Trimming took off 4 bases at V and 9 bases at J, with 14 bases between the two ends. Germline-derived CDR1 and CDR2 are MGHRA and YSYEKL. As DNA, the CDR3 is TGCGCCAGCAGCCCCACTCGGGACTCGACGCAGTATTTT. It is translated as CASSPTRDSTQYF.

The J gene is TRBJ2-1, the V gene TRBV2; D is perhaps TRBD1 (5 bases). This CDR3 comprises 13 residues. CDR1 SNHLY and CDR2 FYNNEI come from the germline V gene. Trimming cost V 8 bases and J 1 base, with 9 bases left between them. This CDR3 reads CASGAGSYNEQFF. The CDR3 DNA is TGTGCCAGCGGGGCAGGGTCCTACAATGAGCAGTTCTTC.

The chain combines TRBV5-4 with TRBJ2-5; TRBD1 might be the D (5 bases). Trimming removed 1 base at V and 5 bases at J, with 15 bases between. This CDR3 is built from 15 residues. In germline, CDR1 is SGHNT, CDR2 YYREEE (reference sequence). The chain's CDR3 is CASSLMALKGETQYF. DNA for the CDR3: TGTGCCAGCAGCTTGATGGCACTCAAGGGGGAGACCCAGTACTTC.

V gene TRBV9 combines with J gene TRBJ2-7; 9 bases match TRBD1. V lost 4 bases to trimming and J lost 4 bases; unmatched junction nucleotides: 3. The length of the CDR3 is 13 residues. CDR1 SGDLS and CDR2 YYNGEE come from the germline V gene. CDR3 DNA: TGTGCCAGCAGCCCCGGACAGGGGTACGAGCAGTACTTC. Translation: CASSPGQGYEQYF.

This chain joins TRBV6-5 and TRBJ1-2; D is undetermined. CDR1 is MNHEY, CDR2 SVGAGI, per germline. Trimming removed 5 bases from V and 0 bases from J, with 7 bases in between. CDR3 length equals 13 residues. The CDR3 reads CASSPEPNYGYTF. In DNA, the CDR3 is TGTGCCAGCAGTCCGGAGCCTAACTATGGCTACACCTTC.

The rearrangement links TRBV19 to TRBJ2-3; perhaps TRBD1 as D (6 bases). V dropped 6 bases and J dropped 3 bases, with 19 bases sitting between them. The CDR3 is made up of 16 amino acids. The germline V gene has CDR1 LNHDA and CDR2 SQIVND (reference sequence). CDR3 DNA sequence: TGTGCCAGTAGGAGAAGAAACAGGGTCATTACAGATACGCAGTATTTT. This gives the protein CASRRRNRVITDTQYF.

This CDR3 is CASSLAESTEAFF. CDR3 DNA sequence: TGTGCCAGCAGCTTGGCCGAGAGCACTGAAGCTTTCTTT. J is TRBJ1-1 and V is TRBV5-6; D uncertain. The CDR3 is 13 amino acids. The V end lost 0 bases, the J end lost 4 bases, and 7 bases lay between the germline ends. The germline V gene has CDR1 SGHDT and CDR2 YYEEEE.